The 23 T cell receptor beta chains given below trace back to one sample, sequenced in a study of blood T cells in healthy people across ages. Primed by a sample-barcoded 5' primer and a J-beta primer mix, a second PCR proceeded for about 6 to 11 cycles. TCRdb re-derived calls from the 5' RACE reads in MiXCR, one entry per CDR3 protein. The sample shows 1.4 million or so distinct CDR3 sequences, approximately 42% of them seen only once. Material for sequencing was blood. These TCRs come from a young woman in good health.

The chain employs TRBV7-3 and TRBJ2-7; 14 positions match TRBD2. Trimming at V came to 4 bases and at J to 7 bases, leaving 9 bases not matched to a gene. The germline gives CDR1 SGHTA, CDR2 FQGTGA. The CDR3 runs to 16 residues. This CDR3 reads CASSSHGTSGSFEQYF. Written as DNA, the CDR3 is TGTGCCAGCAGCTCTCACGGGACTAGCGGGAGTTTTGAGCAGTACTTC. The complete variable domain, with remaining parts taken from reference TRBV7-3 and TRBJ2-7, reads GAGVSQTPSNKVTEKGKYVELRCDPISGHTALYWYRQSLGQGPEFLIYFQGTGAADDSGLPNDRFFAVRPEGSVSTLKIQRTERGDSAVYLCASSSHGTSGSFEQYFGPGTRLTVT.

The V and J genes are TRBV10-3 and TRBJ2-5, with D perhaps matching TRBD1 or TRBD2 (5 bases each). CDR3 length: 15 amino acids. V lost 1 base and J lost 7, with 16 bases in between. CDR1 and CDR2 (germline): ENHRY, SYGVKD. CDR3 amino acids: CAISELQVFEGTQYF. The CDR3 region has the DNA TGTGCCATCAGTGAGTTACAGGTTTTTGAGGGGACCCAGTACTTC.

The chain joins TRBV5-1 to TRBJ2-1, with 8 bases identical to TRBD1. CDR3 length: 14 amino acids. CDR1 and CDR2 from the germline V gene are SGHRS and YFSETQ. J lost 7 bases, V lost 4 bases, and 7 bases had no gene match. CDR3 sequence (DNA): TGCGCCAGCAGCGGCAACAGGGGGATGAATGAGCAGTTCTTC. It translates to CASSGNRGMNEQFF.

This clonotype was counted at least ten times. The CDR3 is CASSREGMNTEAFF. In DNA, the CDR3 is TGCGCCAGCAGCCGGGAGGGAATGAACACTGAAGCTTTCTTT. This chain links TRBV5-1 with TRBJ1-1; D remains ambiguous. CDR1 and CDR2 from the germline V gene are SGHRS and YFSETQ. The CDR3 loop spans 14 amino acids. With 4 bases removed from V and 0 bases from J, the gap between germline ends came to 10 bases.

The chain joins TRBV6-5 to TRBJ2-3; D gene ambiguous. The length of the CDR3 is 15 residues. Trimming pared 5 bases from V and 0 bases from J, leaving 12 bases between. CDR1 MNHEY and CDR2 SVGAGI come from the germline V gene. This chain's CDR3 is CASSQDGESTDTQYF. As DNA, the CDR3 is TGTGCCAGCAGTCAGGACGGAGAGAGCACAGATACGCAGTATTTT.

The chain is built from TRBV20-1 and TRBJ1-1, with TRBD1 matching over 7 bases. The germline gives CDR1 DFQATT, CDR2 SNEGSKA (reference sequence). The CDR3 contains 12 residues. The V gene end was trimmed by 4 bases and the J gene end by 5 bases; junction bases not matched to a gene: 4. This chain's CDR3 is CSAKGGLTEAFF. DNA for the CDR3: TGCAGTGCTAAAGGGGGCCTAACTGAAGCTTTCTTT.

The rearrangement joins TRBV24-1 to TRBJ2-4; TRBD2 might be the D (7 bases). This CDR3 has 13 amino acids. Germline lookup yields CDR1 KGHDR and CDR2 SFDVKD. The ends were cut back, 0 bases at V and 9 bases at J, with 8 bases in the middle. The CDR3 bases are TGTGCCACCAGTGATTTGAGGGGGGGCATTCAGTACTTC. It encodes CATSDLRGGIQYF.

In this sample, this clonotype turned up a few times. The CDR3 DNA sequence: TGTGCCAGCAGCTTATACAGGGGGCATGAGCAGTACTTC. Amino acid sequence: CASSLYRGHEQYF. The gene calls are TRBV5-6 and TRBJ2-7; 9 bases match TRBD1. J lost 7 bases, V lost 2 bases, and 4 bases had no gene match. This CDR3 contains 13 residues. The germline CDR1 and CDR2 sequences are SGHDT and YYEEEE.

This clonotype was seen at least ten times. The gene calls are TRBV12-3 or TRBV12-4 and TRBJ2-3, with 7 positions matching TRBD2. Unmatched junction bases numbered 2, after V lost 2 bases and J lost 0 bases. CDR3 length: 15 amino acids. The DNA of the CDR3 is TGTGCCAGCAGTTTAAGCGGGGCAAGCACAGATACGCAGTATTTT. Encoded protein: CASSLSGASTDTQYF.

This chain links TRBV12-3 or TRBV12-4 with TRBJ2-5; D not certain. The CDR3 has 15 amino acids. Trimming took 5 bases from V and 4 from J, leaving 17 bases between them. CDR3 nucleotide sequence: TGTGCCAGCAGTAAACGGACCCAAATTGCAGAGACCCAGTACTTC. This codes for CASSKRTQIAETQYF.

The V gene is TRBV7-9, the J gene TRBJ2-1; weak D call: TRBD2 (6 bases). V was pared by 5 bases and J by 8 bases, with 10 bases between. CDR3 length equals 12 residues. The V gene's germline CDR1 is SEHNR and CDR2 FQNEAQ (reference sequence). CDR3 region: CASSTGGDEQFF. For the CDR3, the DNA is TGTGCCAGCAGCACCGGCGGGGATGAGCAGTTCTTC.

This sequence joins TRBV5-5 and TRBJ2-1; 8 positions match TRBD2. The ends lost 2 bases at V and 4 bases at J; junction bases unmatched: 14. The CDR3 has 18 amino acids. The germline V gene encodes CDR1 SGHKS and CDR2 YYEKEE (reference sequence). The CDR3 DNA reads as TGTGCCAGCAGCTTATTCCTATTAGGACTAGCAGATTACAATGAGCAGTTCTTC. It yields the protein CASSLFLLGLADYNEQFF.

J is TRBJ2-4 and V is TRBV6-5; D unresolved. The V gene's germline CDR1 is MNHEY and CDR2 SVGAGI. V was shortened by 2 bases and J by 13 bases, with 18 bases between the two germline ends. The CDR3 is 14 residues long. DNA of the CDR3: TGTGCCAGCAGTTACACTTTTAGCCCCTACAAGCAGTACTTC. Protein product: CASSYTFSPYKQYF.

V usage is TRBV18 and J usage is TRBJ1-2; 9 bases align to TRBD1. J was trimmed by 5 bases and V by 1 base; bases with no gene match: 17. From germline, CDR1 is KGHSH and CDR2 LQKENI. This CDR3 has 19 residues. This chain's CDR3 is CASSPRSQSRGQGNYGYTF. The CDR3 coding sequence is TGTGCCAGCTCACCACGATCCCAATCCCGAGGACAGGGGAATTATGGCTACACCTTC.

The chain couples TRBV6-6 to TRBJ1-3; D is undetermined. This CDR3 has 13 amino acids. Trimming removed 7 bases at V and 0 bases at J, with 7 bases between. Germline V gene data show CDR1 as MNHNY and CDR2 as SVGAGI (reference sequence). The CDR3 region has the DNA TGTGCCAGCAAGGAAAGCTCTGGAAACACCATATATTTT. As protein: CASKESSGNTIYF.

This sequence joins TRBV25-1 and TRBJ1-4; no reliable D call. The V gene's germline CDR1 is MGHDK and CDR2 SYGVNS. V gave up 2 bases and J gave up 6 bases, with 19 bases separating them. The CDR3 has 17 amino acids. The CDR3 DNA sequence: TGTGCCAGCAGTGAACCCCCCTTTCGGGGTCGAGATGAAAAACTGTTTTTT. This gives the protein CASSEPPFRGRDEKLFF.

This clonotype showed up just a few times. This rearrangement joins TRBV3-1 to TRBJ2-5; D unresolved. The CDR3 sequence is 12 residues long. The germline CDR1 and CDR2 sequences are LGHDT and YNNKEL (reference sequence). V lost 1 base and J 7 bases, leaving 7 bases between the germline ends. CDR3 sequence reads: CASSQGWVTQYF. The CDR3 region has the DNA TGTGCCAGCAGCCAAGGATGGGTGACCCAGTACTTC.

V usage is TRBV12-3 or TRBV12-4 and J usage is TRBJ1-2, with a possible D match to TRBD1 (6 bases). The V end lost 1 base, the J end lost 6 bases, and 12 bases lay between the germline ends. This CDR3 is 14 amino acids long. CDR3 loop: CASSLVTGADGYTF. The CDR3, as DNA: TGTGCCAGCAGTTTAGTTACGGGGGCGGATGGCTACACCTTC.

This clonotype was seen a few times. The chain links TRBV18 to TRBJ2-3; no definite D call. V lost 4 bases to trimming and J lost 3 bases, with 11 bases between them. The germline V gene encodes CDR1 KGHSH and CDR2 LQKENI. The CDR3 length is 14 residues. Here the CDR3 reads CASSQGRMTDTQYF. CDR3 in DNA: TGTGCCAGCTCACAAGGCAGGATGACAGATACGCAGTATTTT.

The chain links TRBV9 to TRBJ2-7; weak D call: TRBD2 (7 bases). CDR1 and CDR2 (germline): SGDLS, YYNGEE. Trimming shortened V by 7 bases and J by 4 bases, and 12 bases separated the two germline ends. The CDR3 sequence is 12 residues long. For the CDR3, the DNA is TGTGCCAGCGGGGGGGCTTTTTACGAGCAGTACTTC. It specifies CASGGAFYEQYF.

V and J are TRBV7-9 and TRBJ2-4; D remains ambiguous. Germline V gene sequence: CDR1 SEHNR, CDR2 FQNEAQ (reference sequence). The ends were cut back, 8 bases at V and 1 base at J, with 9 bases in the middle. The CDR3 contains 13 residues. The CDR3 spells CASVGPAKNIQYF. CDR3 bases: TGTGCCAGCGTCGGGCCGGCCAAAAACATTCAGTACTTC.

This clonotype has a handful of counts. V usage is TRBV7-2 and J usage is TRBJ2-6; no reliable D call. The ends were cut back, 1 base at V and 0 bases at J, with 7 bases in the middle. Germline values: CDR1 SGHTA, CDR2 FQGNSA. This CDR3 comprises 16 residues. As DNA, the CDR3 is TGTGCCAGCAGCTTAGAATTCTCCTCTGGGGCCAACGTCCTGACTTTC. Translated, it gives CASSLEFSSGANVLTF. Combining the CDR3 with reference TRBV7-2 and TRBJ2-6 gives the whole variable domain GAGVSQSPSNKVTEKGKDVELRCDPISGHTALYWYRQSLGQGLEFLIYFQGNSAPDKSGLPSDRFSAERTGGSVSTLTIQRTQQEDSAVYLCASSLEFSSGANVLTFGAGSRLTVL.

This sequence joins TRBV29-1 and TRBJ1-2; D is unresolved. The V gene's germline CDR1 is SQVTM and CDR2 ANQGSEA. The CDR3 covers 13 residues. V lost 6 bases, J lost 8 bases, and 19 bases lay in between. This chain's CDR3 is CSVPTPFYRGYTF. DNA of the CDR3: TGCAGCGTCCCTACTCCCTTTTATCGGGGCTACACCTTC.